These 13 T cell receptor beta chains came from one sample sequenced in a study of shared clonotypes between healthy human individuals. Generated by immunoSEQ multiplex PCR, the TCRdb table keeps only in-frame clones and is missing some. Of over a million clones listed, under 99% were seen once; the top ten hold 0.4% to 0.55%. Sequenced: naive CD4+ T cells sorted from blood. Subset noted: CD45RA+ positively selected. The source is a young man in good health.

Note on this clone: Other nucleotide sequences from this sample produce the same CDR3. The gene calls are TRBV18 and TRBJ2-3, with D uncertain. Trimming pared 3 bases from V and 4 bases from J, leaving 8 bases between. The CDR3 contains 13 residues. Germline CDR1 reads KGHSH; CDR2 reads LQKENI. CDR3 nucleotide sequence: TGTGCCAGCTCACCGGGCGGACCAGATACGCAGTATTTT. This sequence encodes CASSPGGPDTQYF. The full variable domain, in which reference TRBV18 and TRBJ2-3 provide the parts outside the CDR3, is NAGVMQNPRHLVRRRGQEARLRCSPMKGHSHVYWYRQLPEEGLKFMVYLQKENIIDESGMPKERFSAEFPKEGPSILRIQQVVRGDSAAYFCASSPGGPDTQYFGPGTRLTVL.

The V and J genes are TRBV19 and TRBJ2-6; TRBD1 agrees at 8 bases. Germline values: CDR1 LNHDA, CDR2 SQIVND (reference sequence). Trimming removed 4 bases from V and 3 bases from J; junction bases left unmatched: 11. CDR3 length: 18 residues. The DNA for the CDR3 is TGTGCCAGTAGTACCCCGGGGCAGGGGGCCGGTGGGGCCAACGTCCTGACTTTC. It translates to CASSTPGQGAGGANVLTF. The full variable domain, in which reference TRBV19 and TRBJ2-6 provide the parts outside the CDR3, is DGGITQSPKYLFRKEGQNVTLSCEQNLNHDAMYWYRQDPGQGLRLIYYSQIVNDFQKGDIAEGYSVSREKKESFPLTVTSAQKNPTAFYLCASSTPGQGAGGANVLTFGAGSRLTVL.

This clone came up once. The chain links TRBV7-9 to TRBJ2-7; the D gene is possibly TRBD2 (5 bases). Germline V gene lookup returns CDR1 SEHNR and CDR2 FQNEAQ (reference sequence). The CDR3 is made up of 13 amino acids. V lost 3 bases to trimming and J lost 10 bases, with 16 bases between them. The CDR3 DNA is TGTGCCAGCAGCTTGGTAGACGGGATCCGACAGTACTTC. It is translated as CASSLVDGIRQYF.

The rearrangement links TRBV7-2 to TRBJ2-7; tentative D call: TRBD1 (6 bases). Between the trimmed V and J ends, which lost 1 base and 3 bases, there was a span of 13 bases. Per the germline V gene, CDR1 is SGHTA and CDR2 is FQGNSA. The CDR3 contains 15 residues. The CDR3 sequence is CASSLVAQGYYEQYF. CDR3 coding DNA: TGTGCCAGCAGCTTAGTGGCACAGGGTTACTACGAGCAGTACTTC.

The genes are TRBV6-6 and TRBJ2-7, with D possibly TRBD2 on 5 matching bases. Trimming removed 2 bases at V and 7 bases at J, with 18 bases between. Germline lookup yields CDR1 MNHNY and CDR2 SVGAGI (reference sequence). The CDR3 covers 15 residues. DNA for the CDR3: TGTGCCAGCAGTTACCCGGACTCCTCAAATGGGGAGCAGTACTTC. It codes for CASSYPDSSNGEQYF.

This rearrangement joins TRBV11-3 to TRBJ2-5, with D tentatively TRBD2 (6 bases). Germline-derived CDR1 and CDR2 are SGHNT and YENEEA. V lost 0 bases and J lost 5, with 13 bases in between. The CDR3 runs 15 residues. The CDR3 DNA is TGTGCCAGCAGCTTAGACCGGGAGACTTGGGAGACCCAGTACTTC. This gives the protein CASSLDRETWETQYF.

The chain is built from TRBV6-6 and TRBJ2-3; 11 nucleotides align to TRBD2. CDR1 MNHNY and CDR2 SVGAGI come from the germline V gene (reference sequence). This CDR3 spans 16 amino acids. V was pared by 2 bases and J by 3 bases, with 4 bases of the junction left unmatched. CDR3 residues: CASSYPGTSGTDTQYF. CDR3 nucleotides: TGTGCCAGCAGTTACCCTGGGACTAGCGGAACAGATACGCAGTATTTT.

The chain has TRBV6-6 and TRBJ2-4; no definite D call. V gave up 0 bases and J gave up 12 bases, with 9 bases separating them. Germline assignment: CDR1 MNHNY and CDR2 SVGAGI (reference sequence). There are 12 residues in the CDR3. CDR3 sequence (DNA): TGTGCCAGCAGTTACTCGATATACCGTCAGTACTTC. It codes for CASSYSIYRQYF.

On this clone: The same CDR3 also results from other DNA sequences found in this sample. The CDR3 region is CASSPLGDEQFF. Written as DNA, the CDR3 is TGTGCCAGCTCACCACTAGGCGATGAGCAGTTCTTC. The gene calls are TRBV18 and TRBJ2-1, with no clear D. CDR3 length: 12 amino acids. Germline V gene lookup returns CDR1 KGHSH and CDR2 LQKENI. Trimming removed 1 base at V and 8 bases at J, with 6 bases between.

The chain's CDR3 is CASRGDATNEKLFF. In DNA, the CDR3 is TGTGCCAGCAGGGGTGATGCAACTAATGAAAAACTGTTTTTT. V and J are TRBV28 and TRBJ1-4; D call uncertain. Per the germline V gene, CDR1 is MDHEN and CDR2 is SYDVKM. The CDR3 has 14 residues. Trimming left V 6 bases short and J 0 bases short, with 8 bases between.

The V call is TRBV5-1, the J call TRBJ2-7; 15 bases are shared with TRBD2. In germline, CDR1 is SGHRS, CDR2 YFSETQ. This CDR3 is built from 17 residues. Trimming took 4 bases from V and 2 from J; bases not matched to a gene: 7. The CDR3 is CASSVGLAGGLAYEQYF. The CDR3 coding sequence is TGCGCCAGCAGCGTGGGACTAGCGGGAGGCTTGGCCTACGAGCAGTACTTC.

This chain links TRBV11-2 with TRBJ2-3; D ambiguous. The CDR3 is 13 amino acids. Per germline, CDR1 SGHAT and CDR2 FQNNGV. Trimming pared 1 base from V and 14 bases from J, leaving 16 bases between. CDR3 sequence reads: CASSLVRGVDWYF. The CDR3 coding sequence is TGTGCCAGCAGCTTAGTAAGAGGAGTCGATTGGTATTTT.

The chain links TRBV18 to TRBJ2-2, with D uncertain. Trimming cost V 3 bases and J 3 bases, with 11 bases left between them. Germline V gives CDR1 KGHSH, CDR2 LQKENI. This CDR3 comprises 15 residues. The chain's CDR3 is CASSPPESYTGELFF. Here the CDR3 DNA reads TGTGCCAGCTCACCCCCGGAGAGTTACACCGGGGAGCTGTTTTTT.